These 5 T cell receptor beta chains originate from one sample sequenced in a study of shared clonotypes between healthy human individuals. Only in-frame clones appear in the TCRdb table, and some are missing; sequencing was by immunoSEQ multiplex PCR. The sample records 2,500,000 or so clones, 80% to 95% being singletons. The sequenced sample consisted of naive CD4+ T cells from PBMCs. Subset here: CD45RA+ positively selected. Receptors were obtained from a man between 18 and 35 years old in good health. Some clones in this sample may be carry-over from other donors' samples.

The CDR3 nucleotides read TGCGCCAGCAGCTTGGCGGGCAGGGGGCTGGACACTGAAGCTTTCTTT. This translates into CASSLAGRGLDTEAFF. The genes are TRBV5-1 and TRBJ1-1, with TRBD1 identical over 8 bases. Germline values: CDR1 SGHRS, CDR2 YFSETQ. The CDR3 length is 16 residues. The V and J ends lost 0 bases and 3 bases, in that order; junction bases with no gene match: 7.

V is TRBV28 and J is TRBJ2-1; 8 nucleotides match TRBD2. Per the germline V gene, CDR1 is MDHEN and CDR2 is SYDVKM. CDR3 length: 15 residues. V lost 3 bases, J lost 5 bases, and 6 bases stayed unmatched. The CDR3 loop reads CASSFGSGVHNEQFF. The CDR3 region has the DNA TGTGCCAGCAGTTTTGGTAGCGGGGTCCACAATGAGCAGTTCTTC.

V is TRBV6-1 and J is TRBJ2-7; D perhaps matches TRBD1 (6 bases). The V gene lost 6 bases and the J gene lost 3 bases, with 15 bases spanning the gap. Germline-derived CDR1 and CDR2 are MNHNS and SASEGT. The CDR3 is 14 residues long. The CDR3 nucleotides read TGTGCCAGCAGGCTGACAGGAATCGACTACGAGCAGTACTTC. It is translated as CASRLTGIDYEQYF.

The chain recombines TRBV27 with TRBJ2-1, with D hard to call. Trimming took off 4 bases at V and 8 bases at J, with 9 bases between the two ends. The CDR3 is 12 residues long. In germline, CDR1 is MNHEY, CDR2 SMNVEV (reference sequence). CDR3 in DNA: TGTGCCAGCAGTTCAATTTCCCATGAGCAGTTCTTC. Translated, it gives CASSSISHEQFF.

This rearrangement joins TRBV9 to TRBJ1-2; 9 bases map to TRBD1. CDR1 and CDR2 from the germline V gene are SGDLS and YYNGEE. Trimming at V came to 3 bases and at J to 8 bases, leaving 8 bases not matched to a gene. The CDR3 contains 14 residues. The CDR3 loop reads CASSGPGTGNGYTF. In DNA, the CDR3 is TGTGCCAGCAGCGGACCCGGGACAGGGAACGGCTACACCTTC.